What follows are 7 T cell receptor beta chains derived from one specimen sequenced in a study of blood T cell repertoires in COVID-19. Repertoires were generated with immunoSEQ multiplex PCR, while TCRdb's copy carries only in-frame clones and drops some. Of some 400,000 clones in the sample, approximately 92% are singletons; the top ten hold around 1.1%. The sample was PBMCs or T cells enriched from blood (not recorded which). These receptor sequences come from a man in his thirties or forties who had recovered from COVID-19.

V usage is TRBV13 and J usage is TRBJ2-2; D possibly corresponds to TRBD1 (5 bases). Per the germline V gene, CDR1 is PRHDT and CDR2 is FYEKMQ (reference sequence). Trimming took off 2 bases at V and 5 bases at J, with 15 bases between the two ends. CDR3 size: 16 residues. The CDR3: CASSLQRGWDTGELFF. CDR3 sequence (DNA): TGTGCCAGCAGCTTACAAAGGGGATGGGATACCGGGGAGCTGTTTTTT.

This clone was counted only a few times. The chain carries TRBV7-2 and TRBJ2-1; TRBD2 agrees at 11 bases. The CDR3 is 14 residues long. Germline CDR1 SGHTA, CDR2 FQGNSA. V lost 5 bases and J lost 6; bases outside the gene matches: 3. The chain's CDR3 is CASSIGLAGNEQFF. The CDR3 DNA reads TGTGCCAGCAGCATTGGACTAGCGGGCAATGAGCAGTTCTTC. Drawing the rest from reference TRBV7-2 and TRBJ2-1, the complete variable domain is GAGVSQSPSNKVTEKGKDVELRCDPISGHTALYWYRQSLGQGLEFLIYFQGNSAPDKSGLPSDRFSAERTGGSVSTLTIQRTQQEDSAVYLCASSIGLAGNEQFFGPGTRLTVL.

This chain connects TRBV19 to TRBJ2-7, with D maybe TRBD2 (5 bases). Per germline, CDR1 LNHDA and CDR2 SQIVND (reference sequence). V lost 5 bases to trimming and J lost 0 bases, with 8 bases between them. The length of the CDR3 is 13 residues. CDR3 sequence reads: CASSLRGSYEQYF. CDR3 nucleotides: TGTGCCAGTAGTCTCCGGGGCTCCTACGAGCAGTACTTC. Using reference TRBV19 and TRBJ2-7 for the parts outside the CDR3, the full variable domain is DGGITQSPKYLFRKEGQNVTLSCEQNLNHDAMYWYRQDPGQGLRLIYYSQIVNDFQKGDIAEGYSVSREKKESFPLTVTSAQKNPTAFYLCASSLRGSYEQYFGPGTRLTVT.

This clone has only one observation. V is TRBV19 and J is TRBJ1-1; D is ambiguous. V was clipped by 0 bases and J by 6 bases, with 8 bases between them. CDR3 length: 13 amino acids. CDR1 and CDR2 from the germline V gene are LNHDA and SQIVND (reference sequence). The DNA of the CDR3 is TGTGCCAGTAGTATAGAGGGAGGGCCTGAAGCTTTCTTT. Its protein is CASSIEGGPEAFF.

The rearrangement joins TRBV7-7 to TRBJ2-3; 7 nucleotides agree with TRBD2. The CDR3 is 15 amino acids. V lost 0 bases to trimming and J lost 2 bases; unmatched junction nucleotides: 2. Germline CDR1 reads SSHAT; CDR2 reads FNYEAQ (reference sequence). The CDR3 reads CASSLAGGPTDTQYF. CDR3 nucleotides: TGTGCCAGCAGCTTAGCGGGAGGGCCCACAGATACGCAGTATTTT.

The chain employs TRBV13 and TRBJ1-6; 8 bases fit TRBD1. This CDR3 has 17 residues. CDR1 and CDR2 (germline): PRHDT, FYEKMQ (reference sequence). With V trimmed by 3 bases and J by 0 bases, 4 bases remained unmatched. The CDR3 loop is CASSLGQASSYNSPLHF. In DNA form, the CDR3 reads TGTGCCAGCAGCTTGGGACAGGCGAGCTCCTATAATTCACCCCTCCACTTT.

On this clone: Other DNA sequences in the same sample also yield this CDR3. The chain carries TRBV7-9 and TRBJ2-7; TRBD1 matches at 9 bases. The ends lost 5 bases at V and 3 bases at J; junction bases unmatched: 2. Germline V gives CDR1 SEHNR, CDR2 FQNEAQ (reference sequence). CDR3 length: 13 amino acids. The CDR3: CASSPGQGYEQYF. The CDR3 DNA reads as TGTGCCAGCAGCCCGGGACAGGGCTACGAGCAGTACTTC.